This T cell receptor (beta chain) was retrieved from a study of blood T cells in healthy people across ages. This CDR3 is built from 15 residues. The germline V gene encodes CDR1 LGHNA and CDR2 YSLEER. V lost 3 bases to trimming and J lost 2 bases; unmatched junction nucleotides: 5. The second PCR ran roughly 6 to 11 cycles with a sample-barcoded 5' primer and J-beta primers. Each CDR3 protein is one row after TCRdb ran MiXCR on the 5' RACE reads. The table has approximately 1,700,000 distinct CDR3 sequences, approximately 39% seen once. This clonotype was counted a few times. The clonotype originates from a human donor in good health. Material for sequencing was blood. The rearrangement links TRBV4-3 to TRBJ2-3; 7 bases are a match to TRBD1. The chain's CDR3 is CASSHETGITDTQYF. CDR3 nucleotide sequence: TGCGCCAGCAGCCATGAGACAGGGATCACAGATACGCAGTATTTT.